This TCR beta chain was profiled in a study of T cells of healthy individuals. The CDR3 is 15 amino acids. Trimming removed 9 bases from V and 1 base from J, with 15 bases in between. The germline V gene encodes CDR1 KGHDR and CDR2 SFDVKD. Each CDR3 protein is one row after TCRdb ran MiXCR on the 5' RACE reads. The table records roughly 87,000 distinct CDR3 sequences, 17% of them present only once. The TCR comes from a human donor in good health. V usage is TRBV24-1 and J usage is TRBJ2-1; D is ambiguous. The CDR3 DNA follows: TGTGCCACCTCGAGGCCGAAGGGTTCCTACAATGAGCAGTTCTTC. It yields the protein CATSRPKGSYNEQFF.